This T cell receptor (beta chain) was observed in a study of blood T cell repertoires in COVID-19. Study as a whole: From the United States, Italy and Spain came samples of acute and convalescent COVID-19. T cells, B-cell-depleted T cells, or PBMCs provided the cDNA or gDNA that served as material.

Cohort 3 donors were reported recovered after two negative PCRs, clearance, or symptom resolution. Under the authors' procedure: From reference gene primer amplification, estimates of nucleated cell counts were derived. Measured with immunoSEQ multiplex PCR; TCRdb has only the in-frame clones, and not every one. The D gene and trimming were derived from the DNA, and the V and J assignments and clone size from that table. The data contain 95,000 to 150,000 clones, roughly 84% of them singletons. The CDR3 runs to 16 residues. CDR1 MDHEN and CDR2 SYDVKM come from the germline V gene. Trimming removed 2 bases from V and 2 bases from J; junction bases left unmatched: 1.

This chain joins TRBV28 and TRBJ1-6, with 9 bases matching TRBD1. This clonotype originated in a woman aged 25 to 39 who had recovered from COVID-19. The specimen was PBMCs or T cells enriched from blood (not recorded which). The chain's CDR3 is CASSLGTGPYNSPLHF. As DNA, the CDR3 is TGTGCCAGCAGTTTAGGGACAGGGCCCTATAATTCACCCCTCCACTTT.